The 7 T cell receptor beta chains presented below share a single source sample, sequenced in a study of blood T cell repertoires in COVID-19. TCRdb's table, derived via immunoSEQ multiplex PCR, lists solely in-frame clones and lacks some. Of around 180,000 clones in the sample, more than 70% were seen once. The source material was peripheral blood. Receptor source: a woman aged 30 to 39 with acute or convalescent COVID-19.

The CDR3 DNA reads as TGTGCCAGCTCCCAGGAAGGCTCCATGAACACTGAAGCTTTCTTT. This gives the protein CASSQEGSMNTEAFF. This rearrangement joins TRBV18 to TRBJ1-1; D is uncertain. Germline lookup yields CDR1 KGHSH and CDR2 LQKENI. There are 15 residues in the CDR3. Trimming shortened V by 6 bases and J by 0 bases, and 14 bases separated the two germline ends.

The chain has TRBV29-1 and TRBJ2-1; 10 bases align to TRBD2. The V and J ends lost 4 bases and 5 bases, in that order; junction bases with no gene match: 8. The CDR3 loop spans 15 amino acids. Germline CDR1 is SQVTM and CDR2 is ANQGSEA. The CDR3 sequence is CSVARGLAFNNEQFF. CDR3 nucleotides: TGCAGCGTTGCTCGGGGACTAGCGTTTAACAATGAGCAGTTCTTC.

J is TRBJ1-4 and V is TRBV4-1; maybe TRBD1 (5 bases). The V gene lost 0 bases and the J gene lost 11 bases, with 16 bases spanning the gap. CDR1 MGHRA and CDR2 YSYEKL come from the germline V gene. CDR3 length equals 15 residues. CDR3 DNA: TGCGCCAGCAGCCAAGACCAACAAGGGGCTGACAAACTGTTTTTT. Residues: CASSQDQQGADKLFF.

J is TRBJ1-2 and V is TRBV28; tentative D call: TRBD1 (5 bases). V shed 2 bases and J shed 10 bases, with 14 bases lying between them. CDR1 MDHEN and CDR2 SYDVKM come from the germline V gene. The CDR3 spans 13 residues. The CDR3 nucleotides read TGTGCCAGCAGTTTACAGGGAGGGACCCTCTACACCTTC. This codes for CASSLQGGTLYTF.

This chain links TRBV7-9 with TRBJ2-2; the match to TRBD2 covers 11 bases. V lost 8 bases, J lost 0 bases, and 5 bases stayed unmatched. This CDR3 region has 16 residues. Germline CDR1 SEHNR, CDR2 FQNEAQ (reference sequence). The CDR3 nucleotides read TGTGCCAGCCGACGACTAGCGGGACCGAACACCGGGGAGCTGTTTTTT. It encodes CASRRLAGPNTGELFF.

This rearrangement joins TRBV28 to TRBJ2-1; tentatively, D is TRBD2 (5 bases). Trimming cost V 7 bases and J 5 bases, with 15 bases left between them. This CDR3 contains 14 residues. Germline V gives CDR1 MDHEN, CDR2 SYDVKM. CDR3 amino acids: CASTPPPGNNEQFF. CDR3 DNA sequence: TGTGCCAGCACCCCTCCTCCGGGGAACAATGAGCAGTTCTTC.

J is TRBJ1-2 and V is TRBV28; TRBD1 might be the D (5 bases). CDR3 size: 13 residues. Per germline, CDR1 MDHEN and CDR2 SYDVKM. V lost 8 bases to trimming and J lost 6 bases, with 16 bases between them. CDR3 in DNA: TGTGCCAGCTTTCAGACAGACCTGAATGGCTACACCTTC. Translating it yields CASFQTDLNGYTF.